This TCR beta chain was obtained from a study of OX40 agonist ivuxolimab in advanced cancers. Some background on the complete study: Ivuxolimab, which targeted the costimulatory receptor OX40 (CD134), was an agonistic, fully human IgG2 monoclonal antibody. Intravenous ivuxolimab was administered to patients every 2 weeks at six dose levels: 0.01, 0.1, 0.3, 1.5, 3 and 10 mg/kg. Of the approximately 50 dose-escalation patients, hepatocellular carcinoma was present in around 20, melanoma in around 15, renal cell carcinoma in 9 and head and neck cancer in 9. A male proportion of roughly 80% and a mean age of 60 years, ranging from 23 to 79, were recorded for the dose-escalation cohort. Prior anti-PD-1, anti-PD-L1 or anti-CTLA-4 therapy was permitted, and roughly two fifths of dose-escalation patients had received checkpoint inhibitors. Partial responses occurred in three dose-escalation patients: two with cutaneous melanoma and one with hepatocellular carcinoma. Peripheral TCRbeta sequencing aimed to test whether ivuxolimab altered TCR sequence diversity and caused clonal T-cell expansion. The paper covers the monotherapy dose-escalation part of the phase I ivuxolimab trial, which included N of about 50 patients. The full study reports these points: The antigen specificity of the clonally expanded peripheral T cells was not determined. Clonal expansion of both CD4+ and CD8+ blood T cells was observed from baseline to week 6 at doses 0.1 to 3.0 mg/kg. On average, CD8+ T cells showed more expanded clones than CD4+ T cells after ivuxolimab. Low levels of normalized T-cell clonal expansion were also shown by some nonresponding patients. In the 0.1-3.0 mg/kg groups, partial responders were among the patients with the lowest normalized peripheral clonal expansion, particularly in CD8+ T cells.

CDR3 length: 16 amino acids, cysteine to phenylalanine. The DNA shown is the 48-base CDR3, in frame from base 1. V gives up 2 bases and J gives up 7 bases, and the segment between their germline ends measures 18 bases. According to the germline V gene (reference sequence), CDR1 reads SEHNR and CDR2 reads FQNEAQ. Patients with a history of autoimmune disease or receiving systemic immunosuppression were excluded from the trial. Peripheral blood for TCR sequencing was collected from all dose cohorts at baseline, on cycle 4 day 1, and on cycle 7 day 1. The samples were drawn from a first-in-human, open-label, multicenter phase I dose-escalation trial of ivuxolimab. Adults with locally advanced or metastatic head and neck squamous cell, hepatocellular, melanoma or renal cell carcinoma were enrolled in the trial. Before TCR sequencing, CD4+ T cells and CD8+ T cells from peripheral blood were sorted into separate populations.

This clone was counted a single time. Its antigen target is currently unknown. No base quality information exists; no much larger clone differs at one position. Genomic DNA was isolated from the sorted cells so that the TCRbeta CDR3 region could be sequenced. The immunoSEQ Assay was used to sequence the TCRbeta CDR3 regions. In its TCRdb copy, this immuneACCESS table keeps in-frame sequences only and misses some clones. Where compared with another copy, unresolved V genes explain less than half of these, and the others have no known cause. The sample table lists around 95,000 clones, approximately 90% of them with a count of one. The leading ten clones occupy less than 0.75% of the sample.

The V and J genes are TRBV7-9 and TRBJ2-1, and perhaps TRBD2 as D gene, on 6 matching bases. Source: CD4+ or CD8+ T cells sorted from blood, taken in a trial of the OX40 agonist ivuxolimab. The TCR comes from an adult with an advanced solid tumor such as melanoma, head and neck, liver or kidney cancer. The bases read TGTGCCAGCAGCTTACCTCGGGAGTCGCTGGAGAATGAGCAGTTCTTC. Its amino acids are CASSLPRESLENEQFF.